These 28 T cell receptor beta chains came from one sample sequenced in a study of T cell responses to AZD1222 COVID-19 vaccine. This table comes from immunoSEQ multiplex PCR, and its TCRdb copy is limited to in-frame clones, with some not included. The data contain about 190,000 clones, roughly 90% of them singletons. The sample here was peripheral blood, taken on day 0 of AZD1222 vaccination. All receptors derive from an adult in good health.

The chain is built from TRBV28 and TRBJ1-3; D call uncertain. The V and J ends lost 3 bases and 5 bases respectively, with 5 bases between them. The CDR3 contains 12 residues. CDR1 is MDHEN, CDR2 SYDVKM, per germline. CDR3 coding DNA: TGTGCCAGCAGTTTCACAAGAAACACCATATATTTT. Residues: CASSFTRNTIYF.

The J gene is TRBJ1-1, the V gene TRBV28, with D tentatively TRBD1 (5 bases). V lost 2 bases and J lost 1, with 17 bases in between. Germline V CDR1 and CDR2: MDHEN, SYDVKM. This CDR3 spans 17 amino acids. The CDR3 loop is CASSLGAYDTKNTEAFF. As DNA, the CDR3 is TGTGCCAGCAGTTTAGGGGCTTATGACACGAAGAACACTGAAGCTTTCTTT.

The V call is TRBV12-3 or TRBV12-4, the J call TRBJ1-6; no firm D call. The ends were cut back, 5 bases at V and 11 bases at J, with 10 bases in the middle. The length of the CDR3 is 12 residues. This CDR3 reads CASSAGGPPLHF. DNA for the CDR3: TGTGCCAGCAGTGCTGGAGGGCCACCCCTCCACTTT.

The chain is built from TRBV9 and TRBJ1-2, with D unclear. CDR1 SGDLS and CDR2 YYNGEE come from the germline V gene. The CDR3 loop spans 14 amino acids. V was shortened by 3 bases and J by 4 bases, with 13 bases between the two germline ends. This CDR3 is CASSEGKRSYGYTF. CDR3 DNA sequence: TGTGCCAGCAGCGAGGGCAAACGCTCCTATGGCTACACCTTC.

This chain links TRBV5-4 with TRBJ2-7; 8 bases line up with TRBD2. Trimming removed 2 bases from V and 5 bases from J; junction bases left unmatched: 9. Germline lookup yields CDR1 SGHNT and CDR2 YYREEE (reference sequence). The CDR3 has 15 residues. The CDR3 coding sequence is TGTGCCAGCAGCTTAGAAAGCGGGAGTGGAGACGAGCAGTACTTC. Translation gives CASSLESGSGDEQYF.

This clone appeared a single time. The chain carries TRBV6-2 or TRBV6-3 and TRBJ1-3; perhaps TRBD1 as D (6 bases). Germline values: CDR1 MNHEY, CDR2 SVGEGT. The CDR3 has 16 amino acids. V was clipped by 4 bases and J by 1 base, with 14 bases between them. CDR3 residues: CASSSARGRSGNTIYF. The DNA for the CDR3 is TGTGCCAGCAGTTCCGCTCGGGGGCGGTCTGGAAACACCATATATTTT.

This clone has more than one count but fewer than ten. The CDR3 sequence: CASSEKTRGDNEQFF. CDR3 sequence (DNA): TGTGCCAGCAGCGAGAAGACTAGAGGGGACAATGAGCAGTTCTTC. V usage is TRBV6-4 and J usage is TRBJ2-1, with a tentative D call TRBD2 (6 bases). The CDR3 has 15 amino acids. Germline V CDR1 and CDR2: MRHNA, SNTAGT. V shed 6 bases and J shed 5 bases, with 17 bases lying between them.

Here the CDR3 DNA reads TGTGCCAGCAGTTTACCGGGTTCCGTGACCATATATTTT. Amino acids: CASSLPGSVTIYF. The rearrangement joins TRBV12-3 or TRBV12-4 to TRBJ1-3; D is unresolved. Trimming pared 2 bases from V and 10 bases from J, leaving 12 bases between. The CDR3 covers 13 residues.

This clone has just one count. V gene TRBV19 combines with J gene TRBJ2-1; 9 bases fit TRBD1. Germline V lookup: CDR1 LNHDA, CDR2 SQIVND (reference sequence). This CDR3 region has 15 residues. V was pared by 0 bases and J by 7 bases, with 4 bases of the junction left unmatched. The CDR3 DNA reads as TGTGCCAGTAGTATAGATACCGGGACAGGGAATGAGCAGTTCTTC. Residues: CASSIDTGTGNEQFF.

The CDR3 DNA reads as TGTGCCAGCAATCCGTCGGACAGAGGCAGGTTCTTC. Translation: CASNPSDRGRFF. The V gene is TRBV2, the J gene TRBJ2-1; D might be TRBD1 (6 bases). Trimming removed 7 bases from V and 15 bases from J, with 19 bases in between. This CDR3 contains 12 residues. Germline assignment: CDR1 SNHLY and CDR2 FYNNEI. The entire variable domain, with the rest obtained from reference TRBV2 and TRBJ2-1, is as follows: EPEVTQTPSHQVTQMGQEVILRCVPISNHLYFYWYRQILGQKVEFLVSFYNNEISEKSEIFDDQFSVERPDGSNFTLKIRSTKLEDSAMYFCASNPSDRGRFFGPGTRLTVL.

J is TRBJ2-1 and V is TRBV7-3, with 15 bases lining up with TRBD2. Trimming removed 5 bases from V and 0 bases from J; junction bases left unmatched: 11. The CDR3 sequence is 20 residues long. The V gene's germline CDR1 is SGHTA and CDR2 FQGTGA. The CDR3 sequence is CASSAPGTSGGTASYNEQFF. The CDR3 bases are TGTGCCAGCAGCGCCCCCGGGACTAGCGGGGGGACGGCCTCCTACAATGAGCAGTTCTTC.

The rearrangement links TRBV4-1 to TRBJ2-3; maybe TRBD1 (5 bases). The germline V and J ends were trimmed by 5 bases and 2 bases, with 14 bases remaining between them. Germline V gives CDR1 MGHRA, CDR2 YSYEKL. There are 15 residues in the CDR3. CDR3 sequence: CASSVRQSLTDTQYF. DNA of the CDR3: TGCGCCAGCAGCGTACGACAGAGCCTCACAGATACGCAGTATTTT.

The V gene is TRBV13, the J gene TRBJ1-2; TRBD1 aligns across 8 bases. This CDR3 contains 15 residues. V trimming: 5 bases; J trimming: 8 bases; junction bases outside the gene matches: 13. Germline-derived CDR1 and CDR2 are PRHDT and FYEKMQ (reference sequence). The CDR3 DNA reads TGTGCCAGCAGCCCCAACCTCCAGGGGGCGGAGGGCTACACCTTC. Amino acids: CASSPNLQGAEGYTF.

About this clone itself: At the DNA level, this CDR3 is encoded by other sequences in the same sample as well. The V call is TRBV2, the J call TRBJ2-1; 11 nucleotides agree with TRBD2. The trim removed 7 bases at V and 7 bases at J, leaving 3 bases unmatched. This CDR3 region has 13 residues. Germline V gene lookup returns CDR1 SNHLY and CDR2 FYNNEI. CDR3 in amino acids: CASTLAGGNEQFF. CDR3 DNA: TGTGCCAGCACTCTAGCGGGAGGTAATGAGCAGTTCTTC.

The genes are TRBV5-6 and TRBJ1-1; 8 positions match TRBD1. J was trimmed by 4 bases and V by 6 bases; bases with no gene match: 11. The CDR3 runs 15 residues. The V gene's germline CDR1 is SGHDT and CDR2 YYEEEE. DNA of the CDR3: TGTGCCAGCACACAGGGGGGGCCGCGGAGCACTGAAGCTTTCTTT. This sequence encodes CASTQGGPRSTEAFF.

This clone was seen just once. The V call is TRBV10-3, the J call TRBJ1-5; a possible D gene is TRBD1 (5 bases). The germline V gene has CDR1 ENHRY and CDR2 SYGVKD. V shed 7 bases and J shed 0 bases, with 10 bases lying between them. The length of the CDR3 is 14 residues. The CDR3 loop reads CAINTGDSNQPQHF. The CDR3 DNA follows: TGTGCCATCAATACAGGAGATAGCAATCAGCCCCAGCATTTT.

DNA of the CDR3: TGTGCCAGCAGCCCCCAGACTAGCAACTACGAGCAGTACTTC. Encoded protein: CASSPQTSNYEQYF. The rearrangement uses TRBV9 and TRBJ2-7, with 7 bases aligning to TRBD2. Germline trimming cut 4 bases from V and 3 bases from J; bases unmatched to any gene: 7. The germline CDR1 and CDR2 sequences are SGDLS and YYNGEE. The CDR3 extends over 14 amino acids.

This rearrangement joins TRBV28 to TRBJ2-4; 11 nucleotides agree with TRBD2. The germline gives CDR1 MDHEN, CDR2 SYDVKM. The CDR3 is 15 amino acids. The junction had 7 bases not matched to a gene; V was cut back by 6 bases and J by 6 bases. CDR3 in amino acids: CASRGTSGTRNIQYF. CDR3 sequence (DNA): TGTGCCAGCAGGGGGACTAGCGGAACCAGAAACATTCAGTACTTC.

The rearrangement joins TRBV7-9 to TRBJ2-3, with TRBD1 as a possible D gene (5 bases). Trimming removed 5 bases at V and 6 bases at J, with 9 bases between. This CDR3 spans 12 amino acids. Germline V lookup: CDR1 SEHNR, CDR2 FQNEAQ (reference sequence). This chain's CDR3 is CASSQAGDTQYF. The CDR3 DNA is TGTGCCAGCAGCCAAGCAGGGGATACGCAGTATTTT.

V usage is TRBV27 and J usage is TRBJ1-4; TRBD1 is a possible D gene (5 bases). From germline, CDR1 is MNHEY and CDR2 SMNVEV (reference sequence). The CDR3 spans 16 residues. V was pared by 5 bases and J by 3 bases, with 16 bases between. The CDR3 loop reads CASSLYTGTANEKLFF. Written as DNA, the CDR3 is TGTGCCAGCAGTCTGTATACCGGGACCGCTAATGAAAAACTGTTTTTT. Full variable domain (remainder filled in from reference TRBV27 and TRBJ1-4): EAQVTQNPRYLITVTGKKLTVTCSQNMNHEYMSWYRQDPGLGLRQIYYSMNVEVTDKGDVPEGYKVSRKEKRNFPLILESPSPNQTSLYFCASSLYTGTANEKLFFGSGTQLSVL.

CDR3 nucleotide sequence: TGTGCCAGCAGCCATGGGACTAGCGGGGTCCGCCAGTTCTTC. This sequence encodes CASSHGTSGVRQFF. The rearrangement links TRBV3-1 (or the pseudogene TRBV3-2) to TRBJ2-1; 13 bases match TRBD2. Germline V gene lookup returns CDR1 LGHDT and CDR2 YNNKEL (reference sequence). CDR3 size: 14 residues. The V and J ends lost 3 bases and 13 bases, in that order; junction bases with no gene match: 6.

The chain combines TRBV28 with TRBJ2-5; possibly TRBD1 for D (6 bases). Germline CDR1 is MDHEN and CDR2 is SYDVKM. This CDR3 spans 15 amino acids. Trimming cost V 5 bases and J 5 bases, with 18 bases left between them. The CDR3 is CASSRPGVGSETQYF. For the CDR3, the DNA is TGTGCCAGCAGTCGCCCAGGGGTAGGTTCCGAGACCCAGTACTTC.

V is TRBV28 and J is TRBJ1-1; TRBD1 matches at 8 bases. This CDR3 has 14 residues. CDR1 and CDR2 (germline): MDHEN, SYDVKM. J lost 1 base, V lost 6 bases, and 4 bases had no gene match. Here the CDR3 reads CASRGDRTNTEAFF. The CDR3 bases are TGTGCCAGCAGGGGGGACAGGACGAACACTGAAGCTTTCTTT.

The CDR3 reads CASSPFEGQVQPQHF. CDR3 nucleotides: TGTGCCAGCAGCCCCTTCGAAGGACAGGTCCAGCCCCAGCATTTT. The genes are TRBV5-5 and TRBJ1-5, with 7 bases matching TRBD1. The CDR3 spans 15 residues. Trimming took 4 bases from V and 7 from J; bases not matched to a gene: 11. The germline CDR1 and CDR2 sequences are SGHKS and YYEKEE (reference sequence). The full variable domain, with the rest looked up from reference TRBV5-5 and TRBJ1-5, is DAGVTQSPTHLIKTRGQQVTLRCSPISGHKSVSWYQQVLGQGPQFIFQYYEKEERGRGNFPDRFSARQFPNYSSELNVNALLLGDSALYLCASSPFEGQVQPQHFGDGTRLSIL.

This chain connects TRBV7-3 to TRBJ2-3; 8 bases are shared with TRBD2. CDR3 length equals 17 residues. V shed 3 bases and J 4 bases; nucleotides not matched to a gene: 12. The germline gives CDR1 SGHTA, CDR2 FQGTGA. CDR3 nucleotide sequence: TGTGCCAGCAGCTTTGTCCCAGCGGGAGCAAAGGCAGATACGCAGTATTTT. Its protein product is CASSFVPAGAKADTQYF.

The chain couples TRBV7-9 to TRBJ2-7; 7 positions agree with TRBD1. The CDR3 has 14 amino acids. Germline CDR1 and CDR2: SEHNR and FQNEAQ (reference sequence). V shed 4 bases, J shed 1 base, and the junction held 4 bases outside the gene matches. This CDR3 is CASSSVGQSYEQYF. The CDR3 DNA reads TGTGCCAGCAGCTCAGTGGGACAGTCCTACGAGCAGTACTTC.

The chain employs TRBV5-4 and TRBJ2-2; D perhaps matches TRBD1 (5 bases). The CDR3 totals 16 residues. V was shortened by 1 base and J by 0 bases, with 10 bases between the two germline ends. Germline CDR1 reads SGHNT; CDR2 reads YYREEE (reference sequence). The CDR3 nucleotides are TGTGCCAGCAGCTTGACAGGACCTACGAACACCGGGGAGCTGTTTTTT. The encoded protein is CASSLTGPTNTGELFF.

This clone was found once. V usage is TRBV5-4 and J usage is TRBJ1-2; TRBD1 matches at 7 bases. The germline gives CDR1 SGHNT, CDR2 YYREEE (reference sequence). This CDR3 comprises 15 residues. The V and J ends lost 5 bases and 8 bases, in that order; junction bases with no gene match: 15. CDR3 sequence reads: CASRTDAGGDVGYTF. CDR3 DNA sequence: TGTGCCAGCAGAACGGACGCAGGGGGAGATGTAGGCTACACCTTC.